The TCR beta chain described here comes from a study of CD8 T cell repertoires and HIV-1 epitope variants (TCRdb year 2020). With respect to the entire study: Twenty-five peptides representing autologous and known Gag and Nef epitope variants were each used to stimulate T cells in separate culture wells. Among the control conditions were a peptide pool of CMV, EBV and flu, the Ebola AY9 epitope serving as a negative control, and a well with no peptide. Tested epitopes included three Gag epitope families and Nef HW9 and YT9. T cells were enriched using the EasySep Human T Cell Enrichment Kit and were co-cultured with equal numbers of autologous T cell-negative cells serving as antigen-presenting cells. The cultures were grown for less than 11 days in IMDM with gentamicin, and half of the media was changed on days 3 and 7 with IL-2, IL-7 and IL-15 added. A 1M T cell aliquot was kept as an uncultured baseline condition, separate from the approximately 87 T cell cultures. A total of 83 T cell cultures were run, with each culture condition done in triplicate except for one peptide, which was done in duplicate. Study-level results and caveats: Only TCR beta chains were identified by the assay, and proliferation to antigen, not T cell function or cytokine profile, was indicated. Of the nine antigen-specific TCR beta clonotypes identified, about six appeared cross-reactive for autologous or known escape epitope variants. A handful of clonotypes recognized the Nef KF9 family and one the HW9 family, with no responses to the TAALDMSHF plasma variant.

In the case of this clone: No cognate antigen has been identified for it. One base away there is no much larger clone; base qualities are not given.

The EasySep Human CD8+ T Cell Enrichment Kit was used on day 10 to isolate CD8+ T cells from every culture. The junction shows trimming of 3 bases on V and 2 bases on J, plus 11 bases between the germline ends. The germline V gene (reference sequence) provides CDR1 PRHDT and CDR2 FYEKMQ. The CDR3 spans 14 residues, from the cysteine through the phenylalanine. The DNA shown is the 42-base CDR3, in frame from base 1. The immunoSEQ platform was used to sequence TCR beta CDR3 regions at survey depth. The QIAamp DNA micro kit was used to extract genomic DNA from every cultured and uncultured CD8+ T cell population. Per the source publication's procedure: Samples with fewer than 5,000 productive reads were excluded, which removed about 7% of the roughly 80 HIV peptide-stimulated cultures. A MANAFEST web app trimmed sequences to CDR3 and removed nonproductive sequences, CDR3s under 5 amino acids, and those not starting C or ending F/W. For a clonotype to count as antigen-specific, the clonotype had to expand relative to the no-peptide control in at least 2 of 3 replicates at FDR 0.01, and only within one epitope family. A specific clonotype also had to show a frequency at least fivefold higher than in wells stimulated with peptides from other epitope families. The table comes from immuneACCESS by way of TCRdb, which keeps in-frame sequences with V and J called. Part of the clones is missing from these tables; in studies checked, under half for an unresolved V gene and the rest for unknown reasons. V and J calls plus clone size are reproduced from that table; the DNA served to infer D and trimming. In all, the sample holds roughly 100,000 clones, and roughly 77% of those were seen once. In total, the top ten clones hold around 25% of the sample.

This chain joins TRBV13 to TRBJ2-7; no D gene can be assigned with confidence. Sequencing used uncultured baseline CD8+ T cells from peripheral blood mononuclear cells (PBMCs). This clonotype was obtained from a male donor with HIV. In nucleotide form, the sequence is TGTGCCAGCAGCTTTTCAGACATCACCTACGAGCAGTACTTC. Its protein product is CASSFSDITYEQYF.